One sample yielded the 2 T cell receptor beta chains listed below, sequenced in a study of blood T cell repertoires in COVID-19. The protocol was immunoSEQ multiplex PCR, while the TCRdb copy is restricted to in-frame clones and leaves out a portion. Of some 120,000 clones listed, over 80% are singletons. Sequencing input: peripheral blood. The receptors were gathered from a man aged 25-45 years with acute or convalescent COVID-19.

This chain connects TRBV5-1 to TRBJ1-1; 7 bases match TRBD1. CDR1 is SGHRS, CDR2 YFSETQ, per germline. The junction had 10 bases not matched to a gene; V was cut back by 4 bases and J by 4 bases. There are 15 residues in the CDR3. In DNA form, the CDR3 reads TGCGCCAGCAGCCCTATAACAAACAGGGGCACTGAAGCTTTCTTT. Translated: CASSPITNRGTEAFF.

The chain carries TRBV6-5 and TRBJ1-5; D is undetermined. The CDR3 has 15 amino acids. Between the trimmed V and J ends, which lost 2 bases and 2 bases, there was a span of 10 bases. From germline, CDR1 is MNHEY and CDR2 SVGAGI. CDR3 protein: CASSYTFSGNQPQHF. The CDR3 DNA sequence: TGTGCCAGCAGTTACACTTTCAGCGGCAATCAGCCCCAGCATTTT.